This section outlines one T cell receptor (beta chain) sequence together with its context. Method: immunoSEQ multiplex PCR; TCRdb's copy keeps in-frame clones and lacks some. The sample lists about 180,000 clones; about 91% were seen once. This record belongs to a study of blood T cell repertoires in COVID-19. V trimming: 6 bases; J trimming: 5 bases; junction bases outside the gene matches: 12. Germline V gene sequence: CDR1 MNHEY, CDR2 SVGAGI. The CDR3 extends over 15 amino acids. Sequencing used peripheral blood. This sequence joins TRBV6-5 and TRBJ1-1, with 7 bases fitting TRBD1. The TCR comes from a woman aged 30 to 39 with acute or convalescent COVID-19. The CDR3 bases are TGTGCCAGCAGGACGAACAGGGGACAGAGTACTGAAGCTTTCTTT. This codes for CASRTNRGQSTEAFF.